This TCR beta chain is from a study of T-cell reconstitution after alpha-beta-depleted transplantation in children (dated by TCRdb to about 2016). About the study as a whole: Using TCR repertoire profiling, the study followed T-cell immune reconstitution in a quantitative way in children after TCRalphabeta/CD19-depleted allogeneic hematopoietic cell transplantation. Summary of the overall study and its limitations: Over subsequent months, a decline in hyperexpanded clone frequencies was noted, and after one year, T-cell counts and TCRbeta diversity were mostly ascribed to newly produced T cells. The high TCRbeta diversity at day 60 in some patients was ascribed to recipient T cells and intrathymic progenitors that had survived conditioning. About two months after transplant, the apparently early recovery of alphabetaT-cell counts reportedly depended on just several hundred clones that had expanded rapidly and came from non-depleted graft cells.

V gives up 5 bases and J gives up 5 bases, and the segment between their germline ends measures 9 bases. Counted from cysteine to phenylalanine, this CDR3 has 12 amino acids. The DNA shown is the 36-base CDR3, in frame from base 1. Via the germline V gene, CDR1 is SGHTA and CDR2 FQGNSA. On this clonotype: It has no known antigen specificity. There are no base qualities to consult, and no much larger clone falls within one base.

The treatment or condition label on this specimen signifies: allogeneic hematopoietic cell transplantation with graft depleted of TCRalphabeta T cells and CD19 B cells. The transplant recipients were children given TCRalphabeta/CD19-depleted allogeneic hematopoietic cell grafts. To prepare the library, PCR was applied. Sequencing instrument: Illumina HiSeq 2500. To normalize quantification of the TCRbeta repertoire, the TCR libraries were built with molecular barcoding that relied on unique molecular identifiers. The public reads were quality trimmed at Q25 with fastp and then assembled into clones with MiXCR by TCRdb, keeping productive beta chains. CDR3 protein sequences are deduplicated, and each keeps its most common genes and DNA. This sample is represented by a few hundred thousand distinct CDR3 sequences; 15% to 20% of them were singletons. The leading ten clones occupy roughly 29% of the sample.

The material sequenced was PBMCs, mostly from graft donor cells, taken 360 days after TCRalphabeta/CD19-depleted stem cell transplant. The chain was built from TRBV7-2 and TRBJ2-5, with an unclear D gene assignment. This receptor was identified in a boy in the first two years of life who had a stem cell transplant for Wiskott-Aldrich syndrome, so the T cells may come from the graft donor. The sequence in DNA is TGTGCCAGCAGCCCACAGTATGAGACCCAGTACTTC. Translated, it reads CASSPQYETQYF.